This T cell receptor beta chain was recovered during a study of glioma-infiltrating T cells after dendritic cell vaccination. Germline CDR1 is SGHNT and CDR2 is YYREEE (reference sequence). The V end lost 5 bases, the J end lost 4 bases, and 15 bases lay between the germline ends. CDR3 length equals 14 residues. Documented time point: after dendritic cell vaccination, including at tumor progression/relapse. The data were produced by immunoSEQ multiplex PCR, yet TCRdb's version contains in-frame clones alone and is incomplete. The sample holds around 78,000 clones, roughly 85% seen once. The sample here was blood, taken after dendritic cell vaccination. The chain combines TRBV5-4 with TRBJ1-2, with D perhaps TRBD1 (6 bases). The source is a human donor with glioblastoma. DNA of the CDR3: TGTGCCAGCAGTTTAGAACAGGGTTCCTATGGCTACACCTTC. Its protein product is CASSLEQGSYGYTF.